These 12 T cell receptor beta chains came from one sample sequenced in a study of T cells after yellow fever vaccination. MiXCR, applied by TCRdb to the 5' RACE reads, yields one record per CDR3 protein. This table has about 360,000 distinct CDR3 sequences, around 6.4% appearing once. The sequencing used PBMCs, collected 5 days after the yellow fever booster vaccination. These receptors all stem from a man aged 30-40 years who received the YFV17D yellow fever vaccine.

This clonotype was recorded a few times. The chain links TRBV6-5 to TRBJ2-7, with D unresolved. CDR3 length equals 13 residues. Germline assignment: CDR1 MNHEY and CDR2 SVGAGI. Trimming shortened V by 6 bases and J by 3 bases, and 12 bases separated the two germline ends. In DNA, the CDR3 is TGTGCCAGCAGGCCATCTATCAACTACGAGCAGTACTTC. Amino acids: CASRPSINYEQYF.

This clonotype has a count of ten or more. J is TRBJ2-5 and V is TRBV3-1; tentatively, D is TRBD2 (7 bases). Germline lookup yields CDR1 LGHDT and CDR2 YNNKEL (reference sequence). The CDR3 totals 18 residues. V lost 1 base and J lost 4, with 22 bases in between. The CDR3 is CASSQARVGRGWRETQYF. CDR3 bases: TGTGCCAGCAGCCAAGCCAGGGTGGGGAGGGGGTGGCGAGAGACCCAGTACTTC.

Note on this clonotype: Germline and junction disagree at one end, which may indicate a read error. The chain employs TRBV20-1 and TRBJ2-1; D may be TRBD2 (6 bases). The germline gives CDR1 DFQATT, CDR2 SNEGSKA (reference sequence). The CDR3 totals 15 residues. The CDR3 sequence is CCALEGIAGPNEQFF. The CDR3 DNA reads as TGCTGTGCCTTAGAAGGTATCGCGGGACCCAATGAGCAGTTCTTC.

This clonotype has just a few counts. The CDR3 here is CASSPGGLSTDTQYF. The DNA of the CDR3 is TGTGCCAGCAGCCCTGGGGGACTCTCCACAGATACGCAGTATTTT. This sequence joins TRBV7-2 and TRBJ2-3, with a tentative D call TRBD2 (6 bases). The CDR3 extends over 15 amino acids. Germline CDR1 reads SGHTA; CDR2 reads FQGNSA. V lost 5 bases to trimming and J lost 2 bases, with 14 bases between them. The whole variable domain, remainder taken from reference TRBV7-2 and TRBJ2-3, is GAGVSQSPSNKVTEKGKDVELRCDPISGHTALYWYRQSLGQGLEFLIYFQGNSAPDKSGLPSDRFSAERTGGSVSTLTIQRTQQEDSAVYLCASSPGGLSTDTQYFGPGTRLTVL.

This clonotype came up many times. The CDR3 protein is CASRLRGSNQPQHF. For the CDR3, the DNA is TGTGCCAGCAGACTGAGGGGTAGCAATCAGCCCCAGCATTTT. The chain employs TRBV5-6 and TRBJ1-5, with TRBD1 as a possible D gene (5 bases). This CDR3 region has 14 residues. The germline gives CDR1 SGHDT, CDR2 YYEEEE. V lost 5 bases to trimming and J lost 0 bases, with 9 bases between them.

In its sample, this clonotype was seen many times. The V and J genes are TRBV5-6 and TRBJ2-7; the D gene is possibly TRBD2 (6 bases). Trimming took 4 bases from V and 1 from J, leaving 21 bases between them. CDR1 and CDR2 (germline): SGHDT, YYEEEE. CDR3 length: 17 amino acids. CDR3 DNA: TGTGCCAGCAGCCCACTCGCCCGGCGGCGGGAATCCTACGAGCAGTACTTC. This encodes CASSPLARRRESYEQYF.

On this clonotype itself: This may be a read error, as it is one base from a much larger clone. The J gene is TRBJ2-1, the V gene TRBV7-3; D remains unclear. CDR1 is SGHTA, CDR2 FQGTGA, per germline. The CDR3 is made up of 19 amino acids. V was cut by 1 base and J by 2 bases, with 21 bases left in between. The CDR3 sequence: CASSLIRAQRSSTYNEQFF. The CDR3 coding sequence is TGTGCCAGCAGCTTAATTAGGGCCCAGCGCAGCTCAACCTACAATGAGCAGTTCTTC.

This clonotype was detected a few times. The gene calls are TRBV11-2 and TRBJ2-7, with D perhaps being TRBD1 or TRBD2 (5 bases each). Germline-derived CDR1 and CDR2 are SGHAT and FQNNGV. The CDR3 contains 13 residues. V shed 5 bases and J shed 8 bases, with 16 bases lying between them. CDR3 bases: TGTGCCAGCAGCCTGGGAGTCAGGGCGAAGCAGTACTTC. Translation gives CASSLGVRAKQYF.

This clonotype was counted between two and nine times. This chain joins TRBV7-2 and TRBJ2-5; D may be TRBD2 (7 bases). Looked up from germline, CDR1 is SGHTA and CDR2 is FQGNSA. This CDR3 comprises 14 residues. Between the trimmed V and J ends, which lost 6 bases and 5 bases, there was a span of 16 bases. CDR3 sequence: CASRRAGAGETQYF. CDR3 in DNA: TGTGCCAGCAGACGGGCGGGGGCGGGGGAGACCCAGTACTTC.

The chain carries TRBV20-1 and TRBJ1-2; no clear D. The germline V gene encodes CDR1 DFQATT and CDR2 SNEGSKA (reference sequence). Deletions cut 2 bases from V and 5 bases from J, with 12 bases between. The CDR3 totals 13 residues. CDR3 coding DNA: TGCAGTGCTAGAATTTGGGTCCCGTATGGCTACACCTTC. Translated, it gives CSARIWVPYGYTF.

The genes are TRBV9 and TRBJ1-1, with a tentative D call TRBD1 (5 bases). The CDR3 consists of 14 residues. The V end lost 3 bases, the J end lost 1 base, and 10 bases lay between the germline ends. Germline-derived CDR1 and CDR2 are SGDLS and YYNGEE. The CDR3 protein is CASSDLRGNTEAFF. CDR3 DNA sequence: TGTGCCAGCAGCGACCTTAGGGGGAACACTGAAGCTTTCTTT.

To note about this clonotype: The junction differs from germline at one of its ends, possibly a read error. The chain uses TRBV7-9 and TRBJ2-7, with 7 bases lining up with TRBD2. CDR1 SEHNR and CDR2 FQNEAQ come from the germline V gene (reference sequence). The CDR3 contains 14 residues. CDR3 loop: CASSFTPGGYEQSF. CDR3 nucleotide sequence: TGTGCCAGCAGCTTTACCCCCGGGGGGTACGAGCAGTCCTTC.